The present T cell receptor (beta chain) was sequenced within a study of CD8 T cells in ankylosing spondylitis. TCR beta libraries were made by quantitative 5'-RACE with molecular barcodes. TCRdb called the 5' RACE reads again in MiXCR, with one record for every CDR3 protein. The repertoire holds approximately 220,000 distinct CDR3 sequences, with roughly 24% as singletons. Whole-study results and caveats: Some of the motif variants had earlier been found in reactive arthritis patients' fluid and blood. Within ankylosing spondylitis blood, a TCR beta motif made up of several highly homologous variants appeared to be characteristic. The authors found the disease-linked clones to be CD8+ and relatively rare in peripheral blood.

The sample holds many counts of this clonotype. Its specificity is unknown. The material sequenced was blood, either unsorted or a sorted T cell fraction (not recorded which). This TCR was sampled from a male donor with ankylosing spondylitis or in good health (not recorded which).

The CDR3 nucleotides are TGTGCCAGCAGCCAAGAGGTAGGGGGCGGGCAGCCCCAGCATTTT. Translation: CASSQEVGGGQPQHF. The gene calls are TRBV4-2 and TRBJ1-5; 7 bases line up with TRBD1. CDR1 and CDR2 (germline): LGHNA, YNFKEQ. The V gene end was trimmed by 0 bases and the J gene end by 7 bases; junction bases not matched to a gene: 6. The length of the CDR3 is 15 residues.